Below, 29 T cell receptor beta chains from the same sample are listed, as sequenced in a study of tumor-infiltrating lymphocytes in primary liver carcinoma. TCR beta cDNA was prepared out of roughly 0.5 ug total RNA by means of a constant-region primer. What produced the TCR beta libraries was three nested multiplex PCR rounds using slightly modified ARM-PCR. Two initial PCR rounds of about 10 cycles each paired TRBV1-TRBV30 forward primers with a C-beta reverse primer. TCRdb re-called the multiplex PCR reads through MiXCR, storing one row per CDR3 protein. Of about 200,000 distinct CDR3 sequences in the sample, 65% are singletons; the top ten hold around 7.1%. Unsorted whole blood supplied the RNA, and germline DNA was extracted too. The specimen was peripheral blood. All receptors derive from a woman aged 55-75 years with primary liver carcinoma and hepatitis B virus infection.

This clonotype has a count of ten or more. J is TRBJ2-7 and V is TRBV4-1; D remains unclear. V lost 4 bases and J 2 bases, leaving 9 bases between the germline ends. The CDR3 covers 13 residues. Germline CDR1 and CDR2: MGHRA and YSYEKL. The CDR3 here is CASSPTSTYEQYF. CDR3 coding DNA: TGCGCCAGCAGCCCCACCTCAACCTACGAGCAGTACTTC.

On this clonotype itself: The junction does not match germline at one end; this may be a read error. The chain links TRBV11-2 to TRBJ2-7, with 8 bases fitting TRBD2. From germline, CDR1 is SGHAT and CDR2 FQNNGV. This CDR3 region has 18 residues. The CDR3, as DNA: TGTGTCAGCTGCTTAGATTGGGTCATTCTAGCGGGTCCCTACGAGCAGTACTTC. This gives the protein CVSCLDWVILAGPYEQYF.

In regard to this clonotype: Sequence at one end of the junction differs from germline and may be a read error. The V gene is TRBV4-1, the J gene TRBJ1-1; D remains unclear. Germline lookup yields CDR1 MGHRA and CDR2 YSYEKL. The CDR3 spans 15 residues. CDR3 residues: CTSSQVWGLNTEAFF. CDR3 sequence (DNA): TGCACCAGCAGCCAAGTTTGGGGTTTGAACACTGAAGCTTTCTTT.

As to this clonotype: One end of the junction fails to match germline, which may point to a read error. The chain uses TRBV4-2 and TRBJ2-1; 9 positions match TRBD1. The CDR3 consists of 15 residues. Germline loops: CDR1 LGHNA, CDR2 YNFKEQ. CDR3 coding DNA: TGTGCTAGCAGCCACGGACAGGGGACCTACAATAAGCAGTTCTTC. Protein product: CASSHGQGTYNKQFF.

The CDR3 coding sequence is TGTGCCAGCAGCTCAGTGACTAATAGCGGGAGAAGTGAGACCCAGTACTTC. Its protein product is CASSSVTNSGRSETQYF. The gene calls are TRBV5-6 and TRBJ2-5, with 9 bases that match TRBD2. The junction had 14 bases not matched to a gene; V was cut back by 3 bases and J by 5 bases. Germline assignment: CDR1 SGHDT and CDR2 YYEEEE. This CDR3 comprises 17 residues.

This clonotype turned up a few times. Sequence at one end of the junction differs from germline and may be a read error. The chain combines TRBV11-2 with TRBJ2-7, with D perhaps being TRBD1 or TRBD2 (5 bases each). Germline V gene data show CDR1 as SGHAT and CDR2 as FQNNGV. The CDR3 loop spans 16 amino acids. CDR3 nucleotide sequence: TGTGCCAGCATCTTAGAAAGGGGACCAACCCCCTACGAGCAGTACTTC. Its protein is CASILERGPTPYEQYF.

This clonotype came up many times. The chain's CDR3 is CSAWTSGSPRLFF. The CDR3 nucleotides are TGCAGCGCTTGGACTAGCGGGAGTCCCCGGCTGTTCTTC. This chain uses TRBV29-1 with TRBJ2-1; 13 bases align to TRBD2. The V gene's germline CDR1 is SQVTM and CDR2 ANQGSEA. The CDR3 consists of 13 residues. After removal of 7 bases from V and 15 bases from J, the junction contained 12 bases not matched to a gene.

Note on this clonotype: The junction shows a germline mismatch at one end, possibly a read error. This chain connects TRBV5-1 to TRBJ2-3; 9 bases match TRBD1. The CDR3 has 16 amino acids. From germline, CDR1 is SGHRS and CDR2 YFSETQ. The CDR3 loop is CANSSRDRASTDTQYF. DNA of the CDR3: TGCGCCAACAGCTCCCGGGACAGGGCCAGCACAGATACGCAGTATTTT.

Remarks on this clonotype: This is likely a read error, given that the CDR3 carries no conserved phenylalanine or tryptophan at its end. The chain has TRBV29-1 and TRBJ2-1; 15 positions match TRBD2. Germline loops: CDR1 SQVTM, CDR2 ANQGSEA. V trimming: 5 bases; J trimming: 0 bases; junction bases outside the gene matches: 17. The CDR3 has 21 amino acids. CDR3 in amino acids: CSVLGFPGTSGRISSYNEQFY. The DNA of the CDR3 is TGCAGCGTTCTAGGGTTCCCCGGGACTAGCGGGAGGATAAGCTCCTACAATGAGCAGTTCTAC.

Note on this clonotype: As the CDR3 is not closed by the conserved phenylalanine or tryptophan, this likely results from a read error. This CDR3 is CASSTRTGGSGEQFL. The CDR3 nucleotides are TGTGCCAGCAGCACCCGGACTGGCGGGAGTGGTGAGCAGTTCCTC. This chain connects TRBV11-1 to TRBJ2-1, with 7 bases aligning to TRBD2. Germline CDR1 SGHAT, CDR2 FQDESV (reference sequence). This CDR3 has 15 amino acids. V lost 5 bases to trimming and J lost 9 bases; unmatched junction nucleotides: 13.

Turning to this clonotype: The conserved phenylalanine or tryptophan normally closing the CDR3 is absent here, so this likely arose from a read error. The rearrangement links TRBV10-3 to TRBJ2-1, with D hard to call. Germline V lookup: CDR1 ENHRY, CDR2 SYGVKD. V was pared by 5 bases and J by 1 base, with 12 bases between. The CDR3 length is 15 residues. The CDR3 sequence: CAISQDAASYNEQFL. DNA for the CDR3: TGTGCCATCAGTCAGGACGCGGCATCCTACAATGAGCAGTTCTTA.

On this clonotype itself: A much larger clone differs by one base, so this may be a read error. The rearrangement joins TRBV28 to TRBJ2-3, with unresolved D. This CDR3 comprises 16 residues. Germline V gene sequence: CDR1 MDHEN, CDR2 SYDVKM. CDR3 residues: CASSLSGDTLTDAQYF. The DNA of the CDR3 is TGTGCCAGCAGTTTGTCTGGAGACACTCTCACAGATGCGCAGTATTTT.

With regard to this clonotype: Germline is not matched at one junction end, which may reflect a read error. The chain has TRBV11-3 and TRBJ1-1; 7 bases fit TRBD1. The V gene's germline CDR1 is SGHNT and CDR2 YENEEA. The CDR3 contains 14 residues. CDR3 sequence reads: CGSSFGTVNTEAFF. CDR3 coding DNA: TGTGGCAGCAGCTTCGGGACAGTGAACACTGAAGCTTTCTTC.

This clonotype has a count of ten or more. The genes are TRBV6-1 and TRBJ1-4; D ambiguous. The CDR3 is made up of 14 amino acids. V was clipped by 1 base and J by 7 bases, with 10 bases between them. The V gene's germline CDR1 is MNHNS and CDR2 SASEGT. The CDR3 DNA reads TGTGCCAGCAGTGAAGGGGGAGCAACTGAAAAACTGTTTTTT. Translation gives CASSEGGATEKLFF.

Regarding this clonotype: A single base separates this from a much larger clone, so it may be a read error. The chain recombines TRBV7-9 with TRBJ1-5; the D gene is possibly TRBD1 (6 bases). Germline V CDR1 and CDR2: SEHNR, FQNEAQ (reference sequence). This CDR3 contains 14 residues. The CDR3 DNA sequence: TGTGCCCGCAGCTTTCCCGGGGGCGGTCAGCCCCAGCATTTT. It codes for CARSFPGGGQPQHF.

A word on this clonotype: One end of the junction fails to match germline, which may point to a read error. The DNA of the CDR3 is TGCGCCGGCAGCGAAGGAGGTGGCAATCAGCCTCAGCATTTT. Protein: CAGSEGGGNQPQHF. The V gene is TRBV5-1, the J gene TRBJ1-5; D is undetermined. The CDR3 has 14 amino acids. Germline loops: CDR1 SGHRS, CDR2 YFSETQ.

CDR3: CASSGAVTNSPLHF. The CDR3 DNA reads as TGTGCCAGCAGTGGGGCAGTGACAAATTCACCCCTCCACTTT. The V gene is TRBV11-3, the J gene TRBJ1-6; possibly TRBD1 for D (5 bases). V was shortened by 6 bases and J by 7 bases, with 13 bases between the two germline ends. CDR1 and CDR2 (germline): SGHNT, YENEEA. The CDR3 runs to 14 residues.

Note on this clonotype: The conserved final phenylalanine or tryptophan is absent from the CDR3, which likely points to a read error. This chain connects TRBV4-2 to TRBJ2-5; the D gene is possibly TRBD1 (6 bases). The CDR3 is made up of 17 amino acids. The V end lost 4 bases, the J end lost 0 bases, and 18 bases lay between the germline ends. Germline V gives CDR1 LGHNA, CDR2 YNFKEQ. CDR3 in amino acids: CASSRSWGREDQETQYY. The CDR3 DNA follows: TGTGCCAGCAGCCGGTCGTGGGGGCGCGAGGACCAAGAGACCCAGTACTAC.

The rearrangement uses TRBV6-5 and TRBJ2-1; TRBD2 matches at 7 bases. The CDR3 sequence is 15 residues long. Germline values: CDR1 MNHEY, CDR2 SVGAGI. The ends lost 6 bases at V and 4 bases at J; junction bases unmatched: 9. DNA for the CDR3: TGTGCCAGCAGGGCCCTAACGGGGGGTTACAATGAGCAGTTCTTC. Encoded protein: CASRALTGGYNEQFF.

The chain combines TRBV13 with TRBJ2-2; 13 nucleotides align to TRBD2. The germline gives CDR1 PRHDT, CDR2 FYEKMQ (reference sequence). The CDR3 length is 17 residues. V shed 7 bases, J shed 3 bases, and the junction held 8 bases outside the gene matches. The CDR3 spells CASNTTSGRRYTGELFF. CDR3 coding DNA: TGTGCCAGCAACACGACTAGCGGGAGGAGGTACACCGGGGAGCTGTTTTTT. The variable domain in full, completed from reference TRBV13 and TRBJ2-2, reads AAGVIQSPRHLIKEKRETATLKCYPIPRHDTVYWYQQGPGQDPQFLISFYEKMQSDKGSIPDRFSAQQFSDYHSELNMSSLELGDSALYFCASNTTSGRRYTGELFFGEGSRLTVL.

Note on this clonotype: In this CDR3 the conserved last residue, phenylalanine or tryptophan, is missing, so a read error is likely. The rearrangement uses TRBV5-1 and TRBJ2-2; no reliable D call. This CDR3 comprises 15 residues. Germline V gene data show CDR1 as SGHRS and CDR2 as YFSETQ. DNA for the CDR3: TGCGCCAGCAGCTTGTTTGGAGCGAATACCGGGGAGCTGTTTTCT. Translating it yields CASSLFGANTGELFS.

The rearrangement links TRBV30 to TRBJ2-1; 7 bases map to TRBD2. From germline, CDR1 is GTSNPN and CDR2 SVGIG (reference sequence). V lost 4 bases and J lost 4; bases outside the gene matches: 7. CDR3 length: 14 amino acids. This CDR3 is CAWNQGLGYNEQFF. The CDR3 region has the DNA TGTGCCTGGAATCAAGGACTAGGTTACAATGAGCAGTTCTTC.

To note about this clonotype: A much larger clone differs by one base, so this may be a read error. The chain links TRBV30 to TRBJ2-7; TRBD2 matches 8 bases. The CDR3 runs 14 residues. Germline loops: CDR1 GTSNPN, CDR2 SVGIG (reference sequence). CDR3 coding DNA: TGTGCCTGGAGTGTAAGCGGGAGCACCTACGAGCAGTGCTTC. It specifies CAWSVSGSTYEQCF.

This clonotype occurred a few times. The chain recombines TRBV4-3 with TRBJ1-1; unclear D gene. The ends were cut back, 2 bases at V and 2 bases at J, with 6 bases in the middle. Germline CDR1 LGHNA, CDR2 YSLEER. The CDR3 consists of 13 residues. CDR3 nucleotides: TGCGCCAGCAGCCAAAAACGTAACACTGAAGCTTTCTTT. It is translated as CASSQKRNTEAFF.

This clonotype was found many times. This rearrangement joins TRBV5-1 to TRBJ2-5; a weak D match, TRBD1 (6 bases). The germline CDR1 and CDR2 sequences are SGHRS and YFSETQ. Trimming took off 4 bases at V and 5 bases at J, with 15 bases between the two ends. This CDR3 region has 14 residues. The CDR3 reads CASSPGQRKETQYF. Written as DNA, the CDR3 is TGCGCCAGCAGCCCTGGACAGAGAAAGGAGACCCAGTACTTC.

This clonotype was picked up many times. The chain is built from TRBV6-2 or TRBV6-3 and TRBJ1-3; D is unclear. Deletions cut 5 bases from V and 0 bases from J, with 11 bases between. Looked up from germline, CDR1 is MNHEY and CDR2 is SVGEGT. This CDR3 is built from 15 residues. CDR3 loop: CASSGLLYSGNTIYF. CDR3 in DNA: TGTGCCAGCAGTGGACTACTCTACTCTGGAAACACCATATATTTT.

Regarding this clonotype: Just one base apart from a much larger clone, this may be a read error. V usage is TRBV6-2 or TRBV6-3 and J usage is TRBJ2-2; D is undetermined. Germline-derived CDR1 and CDR2 are MNHEY and SVGEGT. This CDR3 spans 21 amino acids. Trimming removed 0 bases from V and 4 bases from J, with 27 bases in between. The CDR3 protein is CASSYSSLTPMASASTGELFF. Here the CDR3 DNA reads TGTGCCAGCAGTTACTCATCTTTAACCCCTATGGCGAGCGCGAGCACCGGGGAGCTGTTTTTT.

Comments on this clonotype: One base away lies a much larger clone, so this may be a sequencing read error. The chain uses TRBV7-9 and TRBJ1-1, with D perhaps TRBD1 (6 bases). Trimming pared 4 bases from V and 1 base from J, leaving 10 bases between. Looked up from germline, CDR1 is SEHNR and CDR2 is FQNEAQ (reference sequence). This CDR3 spans 14 amino acids. The CDR3 sequence: CASSSQGQNTEAFF. The CDR3 nucleotides are TGTGCCAGCAGCTCCCAGGGGCAGAACACTGAAGCTTTCTTT.

V gene TRBV11-2 combines with J gene TRBJ2-2; no definite D call. The V and J ends lost 5 bases and 5 bases respectively, with 15 bases between them. This CDR3 region has 15 residues. Per the germline V gene, CDR1 is SGHAT and CDR2 is FQNNGV. CDR3 bases: TGTGCCAGCAGCCCTTCACATGGACCGACCGGGGAGCTGTTTTTT. It translates to CASSPSHGPTGELFF.